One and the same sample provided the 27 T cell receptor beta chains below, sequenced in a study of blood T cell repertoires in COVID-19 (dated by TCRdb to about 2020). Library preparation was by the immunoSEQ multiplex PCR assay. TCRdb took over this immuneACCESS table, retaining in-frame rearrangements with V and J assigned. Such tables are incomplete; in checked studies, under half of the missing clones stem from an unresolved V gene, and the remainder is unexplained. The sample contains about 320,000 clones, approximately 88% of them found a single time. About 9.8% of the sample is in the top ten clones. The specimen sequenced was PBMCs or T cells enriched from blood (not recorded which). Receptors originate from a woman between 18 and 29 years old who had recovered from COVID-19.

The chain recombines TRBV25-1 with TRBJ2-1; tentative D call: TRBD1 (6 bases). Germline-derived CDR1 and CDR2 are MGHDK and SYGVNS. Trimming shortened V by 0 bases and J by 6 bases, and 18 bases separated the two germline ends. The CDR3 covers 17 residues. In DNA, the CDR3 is TGTGCCAGCAGTGAATATTTCGACAGGCTGAACGTCAATGAGCAGTTCTTC. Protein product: CASSEYFDRLNVNEQFF.

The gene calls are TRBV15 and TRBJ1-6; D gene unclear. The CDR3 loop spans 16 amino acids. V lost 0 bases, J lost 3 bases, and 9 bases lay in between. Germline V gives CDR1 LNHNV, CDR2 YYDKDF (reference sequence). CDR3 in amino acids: CATSREYLLYNSPLHF. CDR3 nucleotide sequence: TGTGCCACCAGCAGAGAATATTTACTCTATAATTCACCCCTCCACTTT.

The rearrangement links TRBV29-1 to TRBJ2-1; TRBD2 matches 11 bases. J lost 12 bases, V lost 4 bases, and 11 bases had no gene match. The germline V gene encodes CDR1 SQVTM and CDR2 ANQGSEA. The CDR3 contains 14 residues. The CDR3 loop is CSVVGTSGLGAQFF. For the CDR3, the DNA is TGCAGCGTTGTCGGGACTAGCGGACTTGGGGCGCAGTTCTTC.

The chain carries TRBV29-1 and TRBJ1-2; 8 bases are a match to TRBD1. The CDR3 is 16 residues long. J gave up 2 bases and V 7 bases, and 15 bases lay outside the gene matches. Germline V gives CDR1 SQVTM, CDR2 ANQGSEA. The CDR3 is CSAWTLDRASNYGYTF. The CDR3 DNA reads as TGCAGCGCCTGGACCCTGGACAGGGCATCCAACTATGGCTACACCTTC. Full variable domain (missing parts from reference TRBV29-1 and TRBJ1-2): SAVISQKPSRDICQRGTSLTIQCQVDSQVTMMFWYRQQPGQSLTLIATANQGSEATYESGFVIDKFPISRPNLTFSTLTVSNMSPEDSSIYLCSAWTLDRASNYGYTFGSGTRLTVV.

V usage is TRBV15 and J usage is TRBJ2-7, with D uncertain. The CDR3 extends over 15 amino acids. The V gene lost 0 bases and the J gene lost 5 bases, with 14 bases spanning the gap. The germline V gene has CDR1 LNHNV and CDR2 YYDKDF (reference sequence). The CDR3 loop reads CATSRDLRDGDEQYF. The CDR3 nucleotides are TGTGCCACCAGCAGAGATCTCCGCGACGGAGACGAGCAGTACTTC.

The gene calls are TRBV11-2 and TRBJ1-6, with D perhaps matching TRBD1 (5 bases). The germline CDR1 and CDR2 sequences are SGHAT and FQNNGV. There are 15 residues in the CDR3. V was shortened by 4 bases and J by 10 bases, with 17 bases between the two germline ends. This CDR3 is CASSSTWGGWSPLHF. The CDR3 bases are TGTGCCAGCAGCTCTACCTGGGGGGGTTGGTCACCCCTCCACTTT.

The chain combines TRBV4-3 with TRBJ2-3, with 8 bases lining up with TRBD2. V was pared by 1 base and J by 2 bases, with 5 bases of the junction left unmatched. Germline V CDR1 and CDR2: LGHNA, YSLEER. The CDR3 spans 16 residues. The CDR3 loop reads CASSQGLAGTTDTQYF. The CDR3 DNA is TGCGCCAGCAGCCAAGGTTTAGCGGGGACCACAGATACGCAGTATTTT.

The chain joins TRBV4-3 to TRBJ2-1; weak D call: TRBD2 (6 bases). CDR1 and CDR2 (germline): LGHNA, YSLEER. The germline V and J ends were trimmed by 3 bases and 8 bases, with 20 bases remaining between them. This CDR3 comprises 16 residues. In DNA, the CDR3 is TGCGCCAGCAGCCACGCGGCGGACTATTACTCGCATGAGCAGTTCTTC. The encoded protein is CASSHAADYYSHEQFF.

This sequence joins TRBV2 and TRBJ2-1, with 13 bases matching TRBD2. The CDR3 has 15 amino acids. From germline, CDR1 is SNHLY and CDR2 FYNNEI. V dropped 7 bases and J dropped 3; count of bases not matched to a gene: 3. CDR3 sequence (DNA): TGTGCCAGCATCCGGACTAGCGGGAGCTACAATGAGCAGTTCTTC. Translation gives CASIRTSGSYNEQFF.

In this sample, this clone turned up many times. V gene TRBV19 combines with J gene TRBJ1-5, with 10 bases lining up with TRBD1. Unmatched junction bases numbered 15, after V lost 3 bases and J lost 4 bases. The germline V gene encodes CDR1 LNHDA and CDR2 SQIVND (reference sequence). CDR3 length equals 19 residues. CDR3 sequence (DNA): TGTGCCAGTAGTATGGGAGGGACAGGGGTCAGCTTGAGGAATCAGCCCCAGCATTTT. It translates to CASSMGGTGVSLRNQPQHF.

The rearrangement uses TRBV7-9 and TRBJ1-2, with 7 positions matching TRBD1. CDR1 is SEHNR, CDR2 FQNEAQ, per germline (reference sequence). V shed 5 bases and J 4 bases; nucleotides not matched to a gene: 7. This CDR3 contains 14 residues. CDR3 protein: CASSPPGTVYGYTF. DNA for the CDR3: TGTGCCAGCAGCCCACCCGGGACAGTCTATGGCTACACCTTC.

The CDR3 DNA is TGTGCCAGCAACTCGCTCCGCGAAGGGGCGCGGGGCTACACCTTC. Protein: CASNSLREGARGYTF. This chain uses TRBV7-2 with TRBJ1-2, with a weak D call TRBD1 (5 bases). Per germline, CDR1 SGHTA and CDR2 FQGNSA. CDR3 length: 15 amino acids. V lost 7 bases, J lost 8 bases, and 23 bases lay in between.

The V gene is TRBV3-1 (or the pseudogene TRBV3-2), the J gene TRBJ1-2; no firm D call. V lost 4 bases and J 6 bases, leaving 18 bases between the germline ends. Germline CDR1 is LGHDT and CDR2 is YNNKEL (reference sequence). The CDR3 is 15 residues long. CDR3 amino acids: CASSLFPGGWDGYTF. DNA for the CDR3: TGTGCCAGCAGCCTCTTCCCGGGAGGTTGGGATGGCTACACCTTC.

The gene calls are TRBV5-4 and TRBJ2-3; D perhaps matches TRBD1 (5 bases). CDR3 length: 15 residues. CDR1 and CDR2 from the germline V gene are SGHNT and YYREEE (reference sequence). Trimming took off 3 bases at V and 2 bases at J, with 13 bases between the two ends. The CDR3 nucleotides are TGTGCCAGCAGCTCACGGGCAGGGAACACAGATACGCAGTATTTT. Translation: CASSSRAGNTDTQYF.

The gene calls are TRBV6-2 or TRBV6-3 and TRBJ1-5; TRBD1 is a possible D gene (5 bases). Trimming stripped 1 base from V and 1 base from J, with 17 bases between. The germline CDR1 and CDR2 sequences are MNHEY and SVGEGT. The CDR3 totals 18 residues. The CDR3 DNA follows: TGTGCCAGCAGTTACTTCCGCGGGGGGGTAAAGAGCAATCAGCCCCAGCATTTT. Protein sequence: CASSYFRGGVKSNQPQHF.

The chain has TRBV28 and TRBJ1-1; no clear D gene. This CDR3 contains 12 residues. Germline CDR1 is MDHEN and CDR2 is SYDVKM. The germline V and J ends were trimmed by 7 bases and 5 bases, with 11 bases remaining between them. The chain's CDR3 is CASTVTETEAFF. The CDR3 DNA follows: TGTGCCAGCACGGTCACAGAAACTGAAGCTTTCTTT.

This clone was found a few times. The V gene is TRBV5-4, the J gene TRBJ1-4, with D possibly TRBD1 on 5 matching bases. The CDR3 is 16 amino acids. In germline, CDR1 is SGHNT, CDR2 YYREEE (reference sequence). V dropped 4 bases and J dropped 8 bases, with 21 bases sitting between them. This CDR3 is CASSPFPAGLPEKLFF. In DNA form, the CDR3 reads TGTGCCAGCAGCCCTTTTCCTGCGGGGCTGCCGGAAAAACTGTTTTTT. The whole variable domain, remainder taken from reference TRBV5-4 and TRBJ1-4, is ETGVTQSPTHLIKTRGQQVTLRCSSQSGHNTVSWYQQALGQGPQFIFQYYREEENGRGNFPPRFSGLQFPNYSSELNVNALELDDSALYLCASSPFPAGLPEKLFFGSGTQLSVL.

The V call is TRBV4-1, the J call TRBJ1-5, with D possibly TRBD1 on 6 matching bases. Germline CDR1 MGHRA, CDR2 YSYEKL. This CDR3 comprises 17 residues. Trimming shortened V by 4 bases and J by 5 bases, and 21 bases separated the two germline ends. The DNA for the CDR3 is TGCGCCAGCAGCCCCTACTCGGGGGGCCGGACCCATCAGCCCCAGCATTTT. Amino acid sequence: CASSPYSGGRTHQPQHF.

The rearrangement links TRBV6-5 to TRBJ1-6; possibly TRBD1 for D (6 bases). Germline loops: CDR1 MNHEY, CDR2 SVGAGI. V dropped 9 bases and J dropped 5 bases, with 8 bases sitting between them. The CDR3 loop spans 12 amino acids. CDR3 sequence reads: CASRQDNSPLHF. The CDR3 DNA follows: TGTGCCAGTCGACAGGATAATTCACCCCTCCACTTT.

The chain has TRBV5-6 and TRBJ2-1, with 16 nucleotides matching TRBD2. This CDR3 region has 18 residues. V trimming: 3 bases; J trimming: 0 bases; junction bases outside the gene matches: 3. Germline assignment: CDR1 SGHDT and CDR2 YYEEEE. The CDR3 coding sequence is TGTGCCAGCAGCTGGGGACTAGCGGGAGGGAGCTCCTACAATGAGCAGTTCTTC. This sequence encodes CASSWGLAGGSSYNEQFF. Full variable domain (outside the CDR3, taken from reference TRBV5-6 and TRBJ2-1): DAGVTQSPTHLIKTRGQQVTLRCSPKSGHDTVSWYQQALGQGPQFIFQYYEEEERQRGNFPDRFSGHQFPNYSSELNVNALLLGDSALYLCASSWGLAGGSSYNEQFFGPGTRLTVL.

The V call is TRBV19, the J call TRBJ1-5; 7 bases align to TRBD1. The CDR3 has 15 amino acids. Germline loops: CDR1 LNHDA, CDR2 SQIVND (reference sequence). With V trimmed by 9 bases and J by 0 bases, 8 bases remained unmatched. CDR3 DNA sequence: TGTGCCAGCTCGGGACAGAGGGCTAGCAATCAGCCCCAGCATTTT. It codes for CASSGQRASNQPQHF.

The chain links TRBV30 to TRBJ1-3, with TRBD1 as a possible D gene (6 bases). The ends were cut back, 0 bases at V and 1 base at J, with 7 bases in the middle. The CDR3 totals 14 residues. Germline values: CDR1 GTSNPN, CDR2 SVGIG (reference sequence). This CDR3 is CAWSVGGSGNTIYF. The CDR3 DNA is TGTGCCTGGAGTGTAGGGGGTTCTGGAAACACCATATATTTT.

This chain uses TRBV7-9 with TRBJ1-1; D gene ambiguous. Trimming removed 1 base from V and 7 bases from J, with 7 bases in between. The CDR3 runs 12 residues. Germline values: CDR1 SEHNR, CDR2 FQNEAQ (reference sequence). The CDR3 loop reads CASSLVELEAFF. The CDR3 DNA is TGTGCCAGCAGCTTAGTGGAGCTTGAAGCTTTCTTT.

The CDR3: CASGLGTGVNNEQFF. DNA of the CDR3: TGTGCCAGCGGCCTCGGGACAGGGGTAAACAATGAGCAGTTCTTC. The rearrangement uses TRBV7-9 and TRBJ2-1; 10 bases are a match to TRBD1. V dropped 8 bases and J dropped 5; count of bases not matched to a gene: 9. Germline V gene lookup returns CDR1 SEHNR and CDR2 FQNEAQ (reference sequence). There are 15 residues in the CDR3.

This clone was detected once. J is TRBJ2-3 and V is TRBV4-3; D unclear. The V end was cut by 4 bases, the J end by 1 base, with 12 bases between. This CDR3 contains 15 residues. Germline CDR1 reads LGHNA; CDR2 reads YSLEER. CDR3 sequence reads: CASSRGAERTDTQYF. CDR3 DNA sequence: TGCGCCAGCAGCCGCGGTGCCGAACGCACAGATACGCAGTATTTT.

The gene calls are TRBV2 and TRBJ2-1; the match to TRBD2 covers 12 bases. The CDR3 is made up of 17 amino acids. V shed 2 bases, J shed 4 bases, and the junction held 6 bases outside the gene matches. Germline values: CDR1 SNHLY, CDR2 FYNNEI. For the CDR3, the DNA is TGTGCCAGCAGTGAACTAGCGGGAGGGCCCTATTACAATGAGCAGTTCTTC. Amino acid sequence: CASSELAGGPYYNEQFF.

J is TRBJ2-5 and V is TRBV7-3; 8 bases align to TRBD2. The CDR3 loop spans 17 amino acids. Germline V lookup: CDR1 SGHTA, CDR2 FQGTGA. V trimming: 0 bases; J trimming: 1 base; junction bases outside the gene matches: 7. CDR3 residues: CASSLTAGGGLQETQYF. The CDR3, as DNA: TGTGCCAGCAGCTTAACGGCTGGCGGGGGGCTCCAAGAGACCCAGTACTTC. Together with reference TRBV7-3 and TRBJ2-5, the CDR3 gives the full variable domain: GAGVSQTPSNKVTEKGKYVELRCDPISGHTALYWYRQSLGQGPEFLIYFQGTGAADDSGLPNDRFFAVRPEGSVSTLKIQRTERGDSAVYLCASSLTAGGGLQETQYFGPGTRLLVL.